The 30 T cell receptor beta chains reported below all come from one sample, sequenced in a study of T cell repertoires in cytomegalovirus infection. From the reads, TCRdb called clonotypes with MiXCR, one entry per CDR3 protein. The sample carries 160,000 or so distinct CDR3 sequences, roughly a quarter recorded once. Sequencing used PBMCs. These receptors originate from a human donor in good health (CMV status not recorded). Some clones in this sample may be carry-over from other donors' samples.

Ten or more counts support this clonotype. The rearrangement joins TRBV28 to TRBJ2-5; 11 bases are a match to TRBD2. V shed 5 bases and J 5 bases; nucleotides not matched to a gene: 7. Germline lookup yields CDR1 MDHEN and CDR2 SYDVKM. CDR3 length: 15 residues. Here the CDR3 DNA reads TGTGCCAGCAGTACCTTAGCGGGAGGGACGGAGACCCAGTACTTC. Amino acid sequence: CASSTLAGGTETQYF.

Turning to this clonotype: A much more abundant neighbour one base away suggests this may be a read error. The rearrangement links TRBV12-3 or TRBV12-4 to TRBJ2-7, with 11 bases lining up with TRBD2. The CDR3 is 14 amino acids. The CDR3 DNA reads as TGTGTCAGCAGCACTAGCGGGAGACCCTACGAGCAGTACTTC. Protein sequence: CVSSTSGRPYEQYF.

This clonotype appeared a few times. This chain connects TRBV7-8 to TRBJ1-5; D unclear. Trimming cost V 0 bases and J 4 bases, with 13 bases left between them. Germline V gene lookup returns CDR1 SGHVS and CDR2 FQNEAQ. CDR3 length: 16 residues. The CDR3 reads CASSLASRHRNQPQHF. CDR3 DNA: TGTGCCAGCAGCTTAGCGAGTAGACATAGAAATCAGCCCCAGCATTTT.

This clonotype was detected ten times or more. The rearrangement uses TRBV7-2 and TRBJ2-1; 7 bases line up with TRBD2. The CDR3 length is 18 residues. Germline CDR1 is SGHTA and CDR2 is FQGNSA. J was trimmed by 0 bases and V by 2 bases; bases with no gene match: 10. The DNA of the CDR3 is TGTGCCAGCAGCTTATGGTGGGAGGGGCCGGACTCCTACAATGAGCAGTTCTTC. This sequence encodes CASSLWWEGPDSYNEQFF.

The rearrangement joins TRBV20-1 to TRBJ2-3; TRBD2 agrees at 9 bases. Trimming removed 8 bases from V and 3 bases from J; junction bases left unmatched: 12. This CDR3 comprises 15 residues. Germline assignment: CDR1 DFQATT and CDR2 SNEGSKA (reference sequence). In DNA form, the CDR3 reads TGCAGTACCTATAGCGGGAGTAGGATGACAGATACGCAGTATTTT. Translated, it gives CSTYSGSRMTDTQYF.

This clonotype was seen at least ten times. This sequence joins TRBV28 and TRBJ2-6, with 7 bases aligning to TRBD1. The CDR3 contains 17 residues. Trimming took 3 bases from V and 0 from J; bases not matched to a gene: 5. Per the germline V gene, CDR1 is MDHEN and CDR2 is SYDVKM. CDR3: CASSFGAGGSGANVLTF. The CDR3 region has the DNA TGTGCCAGCAGTTTCGGAGCAGGGGGCTCTGGGGCCAACGTCCTGACTTTC.

The chain combines TRBV2 with TRBJ1-3; D may be TRBD1 (6 bases). CDR1 SNHLY and CDR2 FYNNEI come from the germline V gene. This CDR3 spans 13 amino acids. The V and J ends lost 10 bases and 4 bases respectively, with 14 bases between them. CDR3 loop: CATNGGRGNTIYF. The CDR3 nucleotides are TGTGCCACCAATGGGGGGCGAGGAAACACCATATATTTT.

V is TRBV6-6 and J is TRBJ2-1; D not certain. Germline loops: CDR1 MNHNY, CDR2 SVGAGI (reference sequence). Trimming removed 8 bases at V and 0 bases at J, with 8 bases between. CDR3 length: 13 amino acids. The CDR3 coding sequence is TGTGCCAGCGCCCTTAGCTCCTACAATGAGCAGTTCTTC. Its protein is CASALSSYNEQFF.

The V call is TRBV28, the J call TRBJ1-5; weak D call: TRBD1 (5 bases). V gave up 5 bases and J gave up 4 bases, with 15 bases separating them. This CDR3 comprises 15 residues. Germline CDR1 is MDHEN and CDR2 is SYDVKM. For the CDR3, the DNA is TGTGCCAGCAGTCGTCCGACAGCCCAGAATCAGCCCCAGCATTTT. It encodes CASSRPTAQNQPQHF. The whole variable domain, remainder taken from reference TRBV28 and TRBJ1-5, is DVKVTQSSRYLVKRTGEKVFLECVQDMDHENMFWYRQDPGLGLRLIYFSYDVKMKEKGDIPEGYSVSREKKERFSLILESASTNQTSMYLCASSRPTAQNQPQHFGDGTRLSIL.

The V call is TRBV28, the J call TRBJ2-2; D may match TRBD1 or TRBD2 (5 bases each). With 5 bases removed from V and 3 bases from J, the gap between germline ends came to 16 bases. Germline values: CDR1 MDHEN, CDR2 SYDVKM. CDR3 length: 16 residues. CDR3 sequence reads: CASSPEGLKDTGELFF. The CDR3 DNA reads as TGTGCCAGCAGTCCCGAGGGGTTAAAGGACACCGGGGAGCTGTTTTTT.

This clonotype was seen repeatedly, ten times or more. The chain uses TRBV12-3 or TRBV12-4 and TRBJ2-5; a weak D match, TRBD1 (7 bases). Trimming shortened V by 3 bases and J by 4 bases, and 12 bases separated the two germline ends. The CDR3 consists of 14 residues. CDR3 residues: CASSFAGGGETQYF. The CDR3 coding sequence is TGTGCCAGCAGTTTTGCAGGGGGAGGAGAGACCCAGTACTTC.

As to this clonotype: This may be a read error, as it is one base from a much larger clone. The chain has TRBV18 and TRBJ2-7; 8 nucleotides line up with TRBD1. The V gene's germline CDR1 is KGHSH and CDR2 LQKENI. The CDR3 extends over 14 amino acids. Losses at the gene ends were 5 bases for V and 6 bases for J; bases not matched to a gene: 9. The CDR3 region is CASSYTGGLCEQYF. CDR3 DNA: TGTGCCAGCTCATATACAGGGGGACTCTGCGAGCAGTACTTC. The full variable domain, its missing parts supplied by reference TRBV18 and TRBJ2-7, is NAGVMQNPRHLVRRRGQEARLRCSPMKGHSHVYWYRQLPEEGLKFMVYLQKENIIDESGMPKERFSAEFPKEGPSILRIQQVVRGDSAAYFCASSYTGGLCEQYFGPGTRLTVT.

The chain uses TRBV11-3 and TRBJ2-7, with 10 positions matching TRBD1. The germline CDR1 and CDR2 sequences are SGHNT and YENEEA. The CDR3 is 15 amino acids. J lost 5 bases, V lost 4 bases, and 8 bases had no gene match. Here the CDR3 reads CASSSGQGGMDEQYF. The DNA for the CDR3 is TGTGCCAGCAGCTCCGGACAGGGGGGAATGGACGAGCAGTACTTC.

The chain links TRBV18 to TRBJ2-7; D possibly corresponds to TRBD1 (5 bases). Germline V gives CDR1 KGHSH, CDR2 LQKENI. This CDR3 comprises 17 residues. Trimming removed 2 bases at V and 0 bases at J, with 17 bases between. The CDR3 reads CASSPEAGSVGSYEQYF. CDR3 nucleotide sequence: TGTGCCAGCTCACCAGAGGCAGGGTCGGTGGGCTCCTACGAGCAGTACTTC.

The chain is built from TRBV4-2 and TRBJ2-5; D may be TRBD2 (6 bases). This CDR3 is 15 amino acids long. Between the trimmed V and J ends, which lost 5 bases and 3 bases, there was a span of 16 bases. From germline, CDR1 is LGHNA and CDR2 YNFKEQ. CDR3 protein: CASSETAGREETQYF. The CDR3 region has the DNA TGTGCCAGCAGCGAAACGGCGGGGCGGGAAGAGACCCAGTACTTC.

There are a few counts of this clonotype. The chain has TRBV5-1 and TRBJ2-5, with 7 bases fitting TRBD2. The CDR3 is 15 residues long. The junction had 8 bases not matched to a gene; V was cut back by 5 bases and J by 1 base. Looked up from germline, CDR1 is SGHRS and CDR2 is YFSETQ. The CDR3 DNA reads TGCGCCAGCAGTTCCAACTGGGGGGGCCAAGAGACCCAGTACTTC. It yields the protein CASSSNWGGQETQYF.

V and J are TRBV2 and TRBJ1-4; 8 positions agree with TRBD1. CDR1 and CDR2 (germline): SNHLY, FYNNEI. CDR3 length equals 14 residues. The V gene end was trimmed by 8 bases and the J gene end by 6 bases; junction bases not matched to a gene: 8. CDR3 region: CASDLDRGDEKLFF. Written as DNA, the CDR3 is TGTGCCAGCGACTTAGACAGGGGAGATGAAAAACTGTTTTTT.

The V and J genes are TRBV9 and TRBJ2-2; TRBD1 matches at 9 bases. Germline CDR1 SGDLS, CDR2 YYNGEE. V dropped 2 bases and J dropped 5; count of bases not matched to a gene: 10. CDR3 length: 17 amino acids. The CDR3 DNA reads as TGTGCCAGCAGCGTCAATCGGGACAGGGTATCGACCGGGGAGCTGTTTTTT. Protein: CASSVNRDRVSTGELFF.

The chain joins TRBV12-3 or TRBV12-4 to TRBJ2-7, with D possibly matching TRBD2 (5 bases). V lost 5 bases, J lost 6 bases, and 8 bases lay in between. CDR3 length equals 11 residues. The CDR3, as DNA: TGTGCCAGCAGTCCCGGGGTCGAGCAGTACTTC. Amino acids: CASSPGVEQYF.

This clonotype was seen a few times. The chain has TRBV29-1 and TRBJ1-3; the D gene is possibly TRBD1 (5 bases). This CDR3 contains 16 residues. The germline V gene has CDR1 SQVTM and CDR2 ANQGSEA. Trimming took 2 bases from V and 2 from J, leaving 16 bases between them. The CDR3 loop is CSVEYGTRGAGNTIYF. The CDR3 nucleotides are TGCAGCGTTGAATACGGGACCCGGGGCGCTGGAAACACCATATATTTT.

This clonotype was observed once. V is TRBV20-1 and J is TRBJ2-7, with 8 bases that match TRBD1. Trimming at V came to 5 bases and at J to 1 base, leaving 1 base not matched to a gene. The germline V gene has CDR1 DFQATT and CDR2 SNEGSKA (reference sequence). There are 12 residues in the CDR3. The CDR3 nucleotides are TGCAGTGCTGGGGACAGGTCCTACGAGCAGTACTTC. This translates into CSAGDRSYEQYF.

This clonotype was detected many times. The chain carries TRBV7-2 and TRBJ2-6; a weak D match, TRBD2 (5 bases). The CDR3 spans 15 residues. V was pared by 6 bases and J by 2 bases, with 11 bases between. Per germline, CDR1 SGHTA and CDR2 FQGNSA. In nucleotides, the CDR3 is TGTGCCAGCAGGTCGGGGAGCGCTGGGGCCAACGTCCTGACTTTC. Translated: CASRSGSAGANVLTF.

This clonotype appeared many times. CDR3 loop: CASSLTPVARDDTGELFF. Written as DNA, the CDR3 is TGTGCCAGCAGCTTAACACCGGTCGCCAGGGATGACACCGGGGAGCTGTTTTTT. The chain joins TRBV7-3 to TRBJ2-2, with a tentative D call TRBD1 (5 bases). V lost 0 bases and J lost 3, with 17 bases in between. Germline lookup yields CDR1 SGHTA and CDR2 FQGTGA. This CDR3 spans 18 amino acids.

This clonotype turned up a few times. This chain connects TRBV6-2 or TRBV6-3 to TRBJ1-5; D not resolved. V lost 6 bases and J lost 3, with 9 bases in between. Germline V lookup: CDR1 MNHEY, CDR2 SVGEGT. This CDR3 contains 13 residues. DNA for the CDR3: TGTGCCAGCAGACGGGCCGACAATCAGCCCCAGCATTTT. Protein product: CASRRADNQPQHF.

This sequence joins TRBV24-1 and TRBJ2-2, with 7 bases identical to TRBD2. Germline V CDR1 and CDR2: KGHDR, SFDVKD. The trim removed 3 bases at V and 5 bases at J, leaving 8 bases unmatched. CDR3 size: 16 residues. CDR3 amino acids: CATSDHSSGGTGELFF. CDR3 sequence (DNA): TGTGCCACCAGTGATCACTCTAGCGGTGGGACCGGGGAGCTGTTTTTT.

This clonotype has a handful of counts. The chain carries TRBV19 and TRBJ1-2; 7 nucleotides line up with TRBD1. The CDR3 covers 15 residues. The J segment lost 2 bases and the V segment lost 1 base, leaving 4 bases of the junction unmatched. The V gene's germline CDR1 is LNHDA and CDR2 SQIVND (reference sequence). The CDR3 loop reads CASSIGGQVNYGYTF. The DNA for the CDR3 is TGTGCCAGTAGTATAGGTGGACAGGTGAACTATGGCTACACCTTC.

The table lists this clonotype with a few counts. The rearrangement joins TRBV29-1 to TRBJ2-2; 10 bases agree with TRBD2. Germline V gene lookup returns CDR1 SQVTM and CDR2 ANQGSEA. The CDR3 covers 14 residues. V lost 6 bases and J lost 1; bases outside the gene matches: 2. Written as DNA, the CDR3 is TGCAGCGTGCGACTAGCGGGGAACACCGGGGAGCTGTTTTTT. Residues: CSVRLAGNTGELFF.

This chain joins TRBV6-2 or TRBV6-3 and TRBJ2-2; TRBD2 matches 13 bases. The CDR3 totals 16 residues. With V trimmed by 7 bases and J by 5 bases, 7 bases remained unmatched. CDR1 MNHEY and CDR2 SVGEGT come from the germline V gene. CDR3 bases: TGTGCCAGCACCCTAGGACTAGCGGGAGTAACCGGGGAGCTGTTTTTT. The encoded protein is CASTLGLAGVTGELFF.

This chain connects TRBV7-2 to TRBJ2-7; D ambiguous. Germline assignment: CDR1 SGHTA and CDR2 FQGNSA. The CDR3 is made up of 14 amino acids. V was shortened by 1 base and J by 0 bases, with 7 bases between the two germline ends. CDR3 DNA sequence: TGTGCCAGCAGCTTAGTCGGCCACTCCTACGAGCAGTACTTC. This sequence encodes CASSLVGHSYEQYF.

This clonotype occurred once. This rearrangement joins TRBV20-1 to TRBJ2-1, with 11 bases fitting TRBD2. Germline lookup yields CDR1 DFQATT and CDR2 SNEGSKA (reference sequence). The CDR3 is made up of 16 amino acids. J was trimmed by 1 base and V by 5 bases; bases with no gene match: 7. The CDR3 loop is CSAYDPSGRSYNEQFF. The CDR3 DNA reads as TGCAGTGCTTATGACCCTAGCGGGAGGTCCTACAATGAGCAGTTCTTC.